A selection of T cell receptor beta chains follows, all from one sample in a study of PD-L1 blockade in urothelial cancer. Sequencing was performed with immunoSEQ multiplex PCR; in TCRdb, only in-frame clones are kept and a portion is missing. Of 95,000 to 100,000 clones in the sample, over 75% were seen once. The sample was PBMCs, taken around atezolizumab (anti-PD-L1) treatment. These receptors came from a man aged 60-69 years with urothelial cancer. Each CDR3 is given with its conserved first and last residue. A D gene is named only where the DNA matches it firmly. Size values are once, few and many counts, or a class for expanded clones, and some rows have none.

NA	TRBJ2-4	TRBV7-2	NA	TGTGCCAGCAGCCAGACTTCGACTGGGGCCAAAAACATTCAGTACTTC	CASSQTSTGAKNIQYF
NA	TRBJ2-7	TRBV5-1	TRBD2	TGCGCCAGCAGCTCCCTAGCGGGGGTCTCCTACGAGCAGTACTTC	CASSSLAGVSYEQYF
few	TRBJ2-7	TRBV21-1	NA	TGTGCCAGCAGCGTTCAGTCCTACGAGCAGTACTTC	CASSVQSYEQYF
NA	TRBJ1-2	TRBV19	TRBD1	TGTGCCAGTAGCCCCGGACAGGACCTCCGAAAGTGGGGCTACACCTTC	CASSPGQDLRKWGYTF
NA	TRBJ2-2	TRBV11-2	TRBD2	TGTGCCAGCAGCCGACTAGCGGGAGACACCGGGGAGCTGTTTTTT	CASSRLAGDTGELFF
NA	TRBJ2-3	TRBV7-3	NA	TGTGCCAGCAGCCTAGGGGGCACAGATACGCAGTATTTT	CASSLGGTDTQYF
NA	TRBJ2-2	TRBV7-8	TRBD2	TGTGCCAGCAGCTTAGCGGTTGCGCGGGGGGGCACCGGGGAGCTGTTTTTT	CASSLAVARGGTGELFF
NA	TRBJ1-2	TRBV5-1	NA	TGCGCCAGCACCCCGGGGAGTAACTATGGCTACACCTTC	CASTPGSNYGYTF
NA	TRBJ2-5	TRBV9	NA	TGTGCCAGCAGCGTAGGGGGGGACCAAGAGACCCAGTACTTC	CASSVGGDQETQYF
NA	TRBJ2-7	TRBV5-1	NA	TGCGCCAGCAGCAGCGGGACAGCGGGAGTCGAGCAGTACTTC	CASSSGTAGVEQYF
NA	TRBJ2-4	TRBV6-1	TRBD2	TGTGCCAGCAGTGAAGTTCTGGGTAGCGGGAGTACCAAAAACATTCAGTACTTC	CASSEVLGSGSTKNIQYF
once	TRBJ1-4	TRBV5-1	TRBD1	TGCGCCAGCAGCCTCGGGACAGCTGAAGAAAAACTGTTTTTT	CASSLGTAEEKLFF
NA	TRBJ2-1	TRBV5-4	NA	TGTGCCAGCAGCTTGGTGCGACAGCTTTACAATGAGCAGTTCTTC	CASSLVRQLYNEQFF
NA	TRBJ1-2	TRBV5-5	NA	TGTGCCAGCAGTGGAGAGGTAAACTATGGCTACACCTTC	CASSGEVNYGYTF
NA	TRBJ1-1	TRBV7-9	NA	TGTGCCAGCAGCCTACTAGAGGGCGGGACTGAAGCTTTCTTT	CASSLLEGGTEAFF
NA	TRBJ2-7	TRBV15	NA	TGTGCCACCAGCAAAGTACGGGGACACTACGACGAGCAGTACTTC	CATSKVRGHYDEQYF
NA	TRBJ2-3	TRBV7-8	TRBD2	TGTGCCACCCTAGCGGGATGGGCAGATACGCAGTATTTT	CATLAGWADTQYF
NA	TRBJ1-2	TRBV23-1	NA	TGCGCCAGCACCGTAATTCCGGGACCGCGGGGCTATGGCTACACCTTC	CASTVIPGPRGYGYTF
NA	TRBJ2-1	TRBV6-5	TRBD2	TGTGCCAGCAGTCTCCTAGCGGGGGTGAATGAGCAGTTCTTC	CASSLLAGVNEQFF
NA	TRBJ1-2	TRBV6-1	TRBD1	TGTGCCAGCAGTGTGGCGCAGGGGGGTATTAACTATGGCTACACCTTC	CASSVAQGGINYGYTF
NA	TRBJ1-5	TRBV30	NA	TGTGCCTTAACCCTCGGGGTTGCCCAGCCCCAGCATTTT	CALTLGVAQPQHF
once	TRBJ1-3	TRBV5-4	NA	TGTGCCAGCAGCTTGGGAGGATCTGGAAACACCATATATTTT	CASSLGGSGNTIYF
NA	TRBJ1-5	TRBV6-4	TRBD1	TGTGCCAGCAGGACAGGGGGCAGGAAGCAGCCCCAGCATTTT	CASRTGGRKQPQHF
NA	TRBJ2-7	TRBV7-2	NA	TGTGCCAGCAGCTTAAACACCCCCCGCGAGCAGTACTTC	CASSLNTPREQYF
NA	TRBJ1-2	TRBV27	NA	TGTGCCAGCAGTTTAAGAGGGAATCACTATGGCTACACCTTC	CASSLRGNHYGYTF
NA	TRBJ2-1	TRBV6-6	NA	TGTGCCAGCAGCCTCGGAGCAAATGAGCAGTTCTTC	CASSLGANEQFF
NA	TRBJ2-7	TRBV11-2	TRBD1	TGTGCCAGCAGCTTAGGGGCGTGGACAGGGGAGTACTTC	CASSLGAWTGEYF
NA	TRBJ1-3	TRBV19	NA	TGTGCCAGTAGCGACGGGTCTGCTGGAAACACCATATATTTT	CASSDGSAGNTIYF
NA	TRBJ1-2	TRBV2	TRBD1	TGTGCCAGCAGAGGGGCGGGACAGGGGGTGGATGGCTACACCTTC	CASRGAGQGVDGYTF
once	TRBJ2-3	TRBV28	TRBD2	TGTGCCAGCAGTTTGGATAATCTAGCGGGGGGGGATACGCAGTATTTT	CASSLDNLAGGDTQYF
NA	TRBJ2-1	TRBV5-6	TRBD2	TGTGCCAGCAGCTTAAAAGCGGGGGGGCCGCACAATGAGCAGTTCTTC	CASSLKAGGPHNEQFF
NA	TRBJ1-5	TRBV7-2	TRBD1	TGTGCCAGCAGCATTCCAGGGGGCCAAAGCAATCAGCCCCAGCATTTT	CASSIPGGQSNQPQHF
few	TRBJ1-3	TRBV7-9	TRBD1	TGTGCCAGCAGCTTCGCGGCCCCGGGACAGGGAGCTGGAAACACCATATATTTT	CASSFAAPGQGAGNTIYF
NA	TRBJ2-7	TRBV10-3	NA	TGTGCCATCAGGGACCTCAGGGAAGGGGAGCAGTACTTC	CAIRDLREGEQYF
NA	TRBJ2-5	TRBV5-1	NA	TGCGCCAGCAGCTTGGCTCTAGGGGCGGGGAGTGACCAGTACTTC	CASSLALGAGSDQYF
NA	TRBJ1-3	TRBV15	NA	TGTGCCACCAGCAGAGATTTGGTACAGGGCAGAGGAAACACCATATATTTT	CATSRDLVQGRGNTIYF
once	TRBJ1-6	TRBV5-4	NA	TGTGCCAGCAGCGGGGTAGGCAGGGACTCCTATAATTCACCCCTCCACTTT	CASSGVGRDSYNSPLHF
medium-sized	TRBJ2-7	TRBV2	TRBD1	TGTGCTTCTACCGGGACAGGGACCTACGAGCAGTACTTC	CASTGTGTYEQYF
NA	TRBJ2-7	TRBV6-5	TRBD2	TGTGCCAGCAGTTACTCGAGCGGGGCCCTTCGGGGGCAGTACTTC	CASSYSSGALRGQYF
NA	TRBJ1-6	TRBV27	TRBD1	TGTGCCAGCAGTTTATGGGCCGACAGGGGGCATTCACCCCTCCACTTT	CASSLWADRGHSPLHF
once	TRBJ2-1	TRBV7-9	NA	TGTGCCAGCAGCAAAAAGACGGGGGATGAGCAGTTCTTC	CASSKKTGDEQFF
NA	TRBJ2-7	TRBV10-3	NA	TGTGCCATCAGTGATACCAGGGAGGACGAGCAGTACTTC	CAISDTREDEQYF
NA	TRBJ2-6	TRBV4-2	TRBD1	TGTGCCAGCAGCCCTGGGACAGGGGAGTCCGGGGCCAACGTCCTGACTTTC	CASSPGTGESGANVLTF